These 32 T cell receptor beta chains share one sample of origin, sequenced in a study of blood T cell repertoires in COVID-19. The repertoire was sequenced with immunoSEQ multiplex PCR; TCRdb's copy has only in-frame clones and lacks some. The sample carries roughly 11,000 clones, about 80% recorded once. The specimen sequenced was peripheral blood. The source is a human donor in a cohort sampled during active COVID-19.

This clone was detected only once. The rearrangement uses TRBV27 and TRBJ2-1; TRBD1 matches 7 bases. The trim removed 5 bases at V and 7 bases at J, leaving 14 bases unmatched. The CDR3 consists of 16 residues. The germline V gene has CDR1 MNHEY and CDR2 SMNVEV (reference sequence). The CDR3: CASSKFLDRLGNEQFF. As DNA, the CDR3 is TGTGCCAGCAGTAAATTCTTGGACAGGCTGGGGAATGAGCAGTTCTTC.

The chain joins TRBV5-1 to TRBJ2-5; 11 bases are a match to TRBD1. In germline, CDR1 is SGHRS, CDR2 YFSETQ. Trimming at V came to 4 bases and at J to 5 bases, leaving 7 bases not matched to a gene. The CDR3 has 15 residues. The CDR3: CASSNGTGGQETQYF. Here the CDR3 DNA reads TGCGCCAGCAGCAACGGGACAGGGGGTCAGGAGACCCAGTACTTC.

There are a few counts of this clone. V gene TRBV7-3 combines with J gene TRBJ2-3; 8 nucleotides line up with TRBD2. This CDR3 contains 15 residues. Germline CDR1 is SGHTA and CDR2 is FQGTGA. The V segment lost 3 bases and the J segment 6 bases; nucleotides outside the gene matches: 8. DNA of the CDR3: TGTGCCAGCAGCTTTTCGGGACTAGGGTGGGATACGCAGTATTTT. It yields the protein CASSFSGLGWDTQYF. Variable domain in full (rest from reference TRBV7-3 and TRBJ2-3): GAGVSQTPSNKVTEKGKYVELRCDPISGHTALYWYRQSLGQGPEFLIYFQGTGAADDSGLPNDRFFAVRPEGSVSTLKIQRTERGDSAVYLCASSFSGLGWDTQYFGPGTRLTVL.

This chain uses TRBV14 with TRBJ1-1; D is ambiguous. The CDR3 is 13 residues long. Deletions cut 6 bases from V and 1 base from J, with 9 bases between. Germline V CDR1 and CDR2: SGHDN, FVKESK. For the CDR3, the DNA is TGTGCCAGCAGTCGGCCAGGGAACACTGAAGCTTTCTTT. Its translation: CASSRPGNTEAFF.

In DNA, the CDR3 is TGTGCCAGCAGCCCCTACACAGATACGCAGTATTTT. The encoded protein is CASSPYTDTQYF. V gene TRBV28 combines with J gene TRBJ2-3; D is undetermined. Germline loops: CDR1 MDHEN, CDR2 SYDVKM. The V end lost 6 bases, the J end lost 2 bases, and 6 bases lay between the germline ends. This CDR3 has 12 amino acids.

V and J are TRBV5-6 and TRBJ1-6; D uncertain. The ends were cut back, 2 bases at V and 4 bases at J, with 10 bases in the middle. The CDR3 spans 15 residues. Looked up from germline, CDR1 is SGHDT and CDR2 is YYEEEE. This CDR3 reads CASSFRQAYNSPLHF. CDR3 DNA: TGTGCCAGCAGCTTTCGACAAGCATATAATTCACCCCTCCACTTT.

This chain uses TRBV2 with TRBJ1-5; D is ambiguous. Trimming removed 3 bases from V and 0 bases from J, with 6 bases in between. Germline CDR1 SNHLY, CDR2 FYNNEI. The length of the CDR3 is 14 residues. The CDR3, as DNA: TGTGCCAGCAGTGACGGGAATAGCAATCAGCCCCAGCATTTT. As protein: CASSDGNSNQPQHF.

This clone has only a few counts. The chain links TRBV19 to TRBJ1-5; 7 bases fit TRBD1. Germline values: CDR1 LNHDA, CDR2 SQIVND (reference sequence). CDR3 length equals 14 residues. V lost 4 bases and J lost 3; bases outside the gene matches: 3. The CDR3 here is CASSTTGFNQPQHF. In nucleotides, the CDR3 is TGTGCCAGTAGTACGACAGGGTTCAATCAGCCCCAGCATTTT. The whole variable domain, remainder taken from reference TRBV19 and TRBJ1-5, is DGGITQSPKYLFRKEGQNVTLSCEQNLNHDAMYWYRQDPGQGLRLIYYSQIVNDFQKGDIAEGYSVSREKKESFPLTVTSAQKNPTAFYLCASSTTGFNQPQHFGDGTRLSIL.

This chain links TRBV5-1 with TRBJ1-2; TRBD1 aligns across 7 bases. The CDR3 contains 14 residues. J was trimmed by 4 bases and V by 4 bases; bases with no gene match: 7. In germline, CDR1 is SGHRS, CDR2 YFSETQ. DNA for the CDR3: TGCGCCAGCAGCAATCCACAGGGGTCCTATGGCTACACCTTC. Its translation: CASSNPQGSYGYTF.

This rearrangement joins TRBV30 to TRBJ1-4; D gene uncertain. The V gene lost 0 bases and the J gene lost 13 bases, with 18 bases spanning the gap. Germline CDR1 is GTSNPN and CDR2 is SVGIG (reference sequence). CDR3 size: 14 residues. The CDR3 loop is CAWSVQVDRMRLFF. The CDR3, as DNA: TGTGCCTGGAGTGTGCAGGTGGATAGGATGAGACTGTTTTTT.

The chain is built from TRBV30 and TRBJ1-2; D perhaps matches TRBD1 (5 bases). Per germline, CDR1 GTSNPN and CDR2 SVGIG (reference sequence). Trimming pared 5 bases from V and 5 bases from J, leaving 9 bases between. This CDR3 is 11 amino acids long. CDR3 sequence reads: CAWEQVYGYTF. In DNA, the CDR3 is TGTGCCTGGGAACAGGTTTATGGCTACACCTTC.

V is TRBV7-6 and J is TRBJ2-5; unclear D gene. Germline CDR1 SGHVS, CDR2 FNYEAQ. The CDR3 consists of 13 residues. V was trimmed by 0 bases and J by 2 bases, leaving 4 bases between them. This CDR3 reads CASSLAPQETQYF. CDR3 in DNA: TGTGCCAGCAGCTTAGCCCCACAAGAGACCCAGTACTTC.

The chain recombines TRBV7-3 with TRBJ2-1; 10 positions agree with TRBD1. This CDR3 has 16 amino acids. The V gene's germline CDR1 is SGHTA and CDR2 FQGTGA. V lost 5 bases to trimming and J lost 4 bases; unmatched junction nucleotides: 8. This chain's CDR3 is CASSRDRGPGYNEQFF. CDR3 coding DNA: TGTGCCAGCAGCAGGGACAGGGGTCCGGGTTACAATGAGCAGTTCTTC.

In DNA, the CDR3 is TGTGCCAGCAGTTACTCCCCGGGACAGGGGATATACAATGAGCAGTTCTTC. Encoded protein: CASSYSPGQGIYNEQFF. The rearrangement links TRBV6-2 or TRBV6-3 to TRBJ2-1; 10 bases align to TRBD1. The CDR3 is made up of 17 amino acids. The V gene's germline CDR1 is MNHEY and CDR2 SVGEGT. J was trimmed by 4 bases and V by 0 bases; bases with no gene match: 6.

The rearrangement links TRBV7-9 to TRBJ2-7; possible D gene TRBD1, 5 bases. Germline V gene data show CDR1 as SEHNR and CDR2 as FQNEAQ (reference sequence). The CDR3 consists of 12 residues. The germline V and J ends were trimmed by 5 bases and 5 bases, with 10 bases remaining between them. CDR3 coding DNA: TGTGCCAGCAGCCGTACAGGAAACGAGCAGTACTTC. This encodes CASSRTGNEQYF.

This chain links TRBV4-1 with TRBJ1-5; 8 positions agree with TRBD1. From germline, CDR1 is MGHRA and CDR2 YSYEKL. The length of the CDR3 is 14 residues. Germline trimming cut 5 bases from V and 3 bases from J; bases unmatched to any gene: 3. The CDR3 sequence: CASSWTGNNQPQHF. The DNA of the CDR3 is TGCGCCAGCAGCTGGACAGGGAACAATCAGCCCCAGCATTTT.

The table lists this clone with a count of one. The chain carries TRBV7-2 and TRBJ2-5, with 9 bases aligning to TRBD2. The CDR3 covers 16 residues. CDR1 and CDR2 from the germline V gene are SGHTA and FQGNSA. The V gene end was trimmed by 1 base and the J gene end by 2 bases; junction bases not matched to a gene: 5. In nucleotides, the CDR3 is TGTGCCAGCAGCTTAGGGGATAGCGGGGGTCAAGAGACCCAGTACTTC. Translating gives CASSLGDSGGQETQYF.

The V and J genes are TRBV6-2 or TRBV6-3 and TRBJ2-4; TRBD1 might be the D (7 bases). Trimming left V 4 bases short and J 0 bases short, with 19 bases between. CDR3 length: 18 amino acids. The germline V gene encodes CDR1 MNHEY and CDR2 SVGEGT. Written as DNA, the CDR3 is TGTGCCAGCAGTTCCCACGGCGGGACAGCTATAGCCAAAAACATTCAGTACTTC. As protein: CASSSHGGTAIAKNIQYF.

The chain carries TRBV9 and TRBJ1-2; no clear D gene. CDR3 length equals 13 residues. Germline lookup yields CDR1 SGDLS and CDR2 YYNGEE. V lost 2 bases and J lost 3, with 8 bases in between. In DNA, the CDR3 is TGTGCCAGCAGCGTTCGTCTGTACTATGGCTACACCTTC. Translation gives CASSVRLYYGYTF.

The J gene is TRBJ1-2, the V gene TRBV5-1; TRBD1 aligns across 7 bases. This CDR3 is built from 14 residues. With 4 bases clipped from V and 2 bases from J, the junction kept 5 bases outside the gene matches. Germline V CDR1 and CDR2: SGHRS, YFSETQ. This CDR3 reads CASSLGQINYGYTF. CDR3 coding DNA: TGCGCCAGCAGCCTGGGACAGATAAACTATGGCTACACCTTC.

This chain connects TRBV5-4 to TRBJ2-2; D gene ambiguous. Trimming removed 0 bases from V and 7 bases from J, with 4 bases in between. Germline V gene lookup returns CDR1 SGHNT and CDR2 YYREEE (reference sequence). There are 12 residues in the CDR3. The CDR3 coding sequence is TGTGCCAGCAGCTTGGAACACGGGGAGCTGTTTTTT. Translation gives CASSLEHGELFF.

This rearrangement joins TRBV5-1 to TRBJ2-1; D perhaps matches TRBD2 (6 bases). The germline V gene has CDR1 SGHRS and CDR2 YFSETQ. V was cut by 4 bases and J by 9 bases, with 23 bases left in between. The CDR3 consists of 16 residues. CDR3 coding DNA: TGCGCCAGCAGCCCCTTCCCAGACGGAGGGCACGGTGAGCAGTTCTTC. Translating gives CASSPFPDGGHGEQFF.

The chain recombines TRBV4-1 with TRBJ2-5, with 9 bases identical to TRBD2. CDR1 is MGHRA and CDR2 is YSYEKL in the germline V gene. The CDR3 is made up of 17 amino acids. V trimming: 0 bases; J trimming: 5 bases; junction bases outside the gene matches: 10. CDR3 DNA: TGCGCCAGCAGCCAAGATCGGGAAGCGGGGGGCCGGGAGACCCAGTACTTC. Its protein product is CASSQDREAGGRETQYF.

J is TRBJ2-5 and V is TRBV2; D may be TRBD1 (5 bases). V lost 8 bases and J 3 bases, leaving 10 bases between the germline ends. This CDR3 has 12 residues. Germline values: CDR1 SNHLY, CDR2 FYNNEI. In DNA, the CDR3 is TGTGCCAGCGACAGCCCTGAAGAGACCCAGTACTTC. It translates to CASDSPEETQYF.

The CDR3, as DNA: TGTGCCAGCAGTGAACAGGGAACCTACAATGAGCAGTTCTTC. Translating gives CASSEQGTYNEQFF. The chain is built from TRBV25-1 and TRBJ2-1; a possible D gene is TRBD1 (5 bases). V was pared by 2 bases and J by 2 bases, with 7 bases between. The CDR3 covers 14 residues. Germline loops: CDR1 MGHDK, CDR2 SYGVNS. Full variable domain (rest looked up from reference TRBV25-1 and TRBJ2-1): EADIYQTPRYLVIGTGKKITLECSQTMGHDKMYWYQQDPGMELHLIHYSYGVNSTEKGDLSSESTVSRIRTEHFPLTLESARPSHTSQYLCASSEQGTYNEQFFGPGTRLTVL.

This chain joins TRBV7-2 and TRBJ2-1; TRBD1 matches at 7 bases. Trimming removed 1 base from V and 0 bases from J; junction bases left unmatched: 9. There are 18 residues in the CDR3. Germline values: CDR1 SGHTA, CDR2 FQGNSA. CDR3 DNA: TGTGCCAGCAGCTTAGTGTTAGGGGGCCTACCCTCCTACAATGAGCAGTTCTTC. Residues: CASSLVLGGLPSYNEQFF.

In DNA, the CDR3 is TGTGCCAGCAGTCGAACCATGTCCGGGAGCTCTGGGGCCAACGTCCTGACTTTC. It translates to CASSRTMSGSSGANVLTF. The chain couples TRBV6-6 to TRBJ2-6, with D perhaps matching TRBD2 (6 bases). Trimming stripped 5 bases from V and 0 bases from J, with 17 bases between. The CDR3 is 18 residues long. Germline CDR1 is MNHNY and CDR2 is SVGAGI (reference sequence).

This chain connects TRBV9 to TRBJ2-1; the match to TRBD2 covers 12 bases. Germline lookup yields CDR1 SGDLS and CDR2 YYNGEE. The CDR3 loop spans 16 amino acids. The ends lost 0 bases at V and 4 bases at J; junction bases unmatched: 2. CDR3 sequence reads: CASSVGGLAGYNEQFF. The CDR3 bases are TGTGCCAGCAGCGTAGGGGGACTAGCGGGTTACAATGAGCAGTTCTTC.

The chain links TRBV7-8 to TRBJ2-6; D remains ambiguous. Germline V lookup: CDR1 SGHVS, CDR2 FQNEAQ. V lost 4 bases and J lost 0, with 10 bases in between. CDR3 length equals 16 residues. The CDR3 DNA follows: TGTGCCAGCAGCTACCGACCGGGCTCTGGGGCCAACGTCCTGACTTTC. Its translation is CASSYRPGSGANVLTF.

V gene TRBV5-1 combines with J gene TRBJ2-7; 8 bases line up with TRBD2. The CDR3 sequence is 15 residues long. Germline-derived CDR1 and CDR2 are SGHRS and YFSETQ. Unmatched junction bases numbered 6, after V lost 4 bases and J lost 0 bases. This CDR3 is CASSVLAGPSYEQYF. In DNA form, the CDR3 reads TGCGCCAGCAGCGTTTTAGCGGGACCCTCCTACGAGCAGTACTTC.

This chain joins TRBV7-2 and TRBJ2-5; 8 bases align to TRBD1. The germline V gene has CDR1 SGHTA and CDR2 FQGNSA. The CDR3 is made up of 16 amino acids. J was trimmed by 1 base and V by 1 base; bases with no gene match: 5. As DNA, the CDR3 is TGTGCCAGCAGCTTAGTTGGTACAGGGGGCCAAGAGACCCAGTACTTC. Translating it yields CASSLVGTGGQETQYF. Looking up the rest from reference TRBV7-2 and TRBJ2-5 gives the full variable domain: GAGVSQSPSNKVTEKGKDVELRCDPISGHTALYWYRQSLGQGLEFLIYFQGNSAPDKSGLPSDRFSAERTGGSVSTLTIQRTQQEDSAVYLCASSLVGTGGQETQYFGPGTRLLVL.

V and J are TRBV28 and TRBJ2-1; TRBD1 is a possible D gene (6 bases). The CDR3 extends over 15 amino acids. V lost 5 bases, J lost 4 bases, and 15 bases lay in between. Germline CDR1 and CDR2: MDHEN and SYDVKM. CDR3 protein: CASSPNRDLYNEQFF. CDR3 nucleotides: TGTGCCAGCAGTCCTAACAGGGACCTTTACAATGAGCAGTTCTTC.